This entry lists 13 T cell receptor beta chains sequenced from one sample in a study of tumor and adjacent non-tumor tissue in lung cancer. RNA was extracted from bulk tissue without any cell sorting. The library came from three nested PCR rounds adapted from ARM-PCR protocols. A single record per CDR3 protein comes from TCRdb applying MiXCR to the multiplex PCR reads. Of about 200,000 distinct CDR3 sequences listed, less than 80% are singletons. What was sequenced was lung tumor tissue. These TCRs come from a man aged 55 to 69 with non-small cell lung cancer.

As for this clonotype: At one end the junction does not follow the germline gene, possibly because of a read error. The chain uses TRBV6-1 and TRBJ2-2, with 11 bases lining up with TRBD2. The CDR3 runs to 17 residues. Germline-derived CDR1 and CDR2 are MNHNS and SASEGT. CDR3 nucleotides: TGTGCCAACAGTGAAGGGTTACTAGCGGGAGTCACCGGGGAGCTGTTTTTT. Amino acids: CANSEGLLAGVTGELFF.

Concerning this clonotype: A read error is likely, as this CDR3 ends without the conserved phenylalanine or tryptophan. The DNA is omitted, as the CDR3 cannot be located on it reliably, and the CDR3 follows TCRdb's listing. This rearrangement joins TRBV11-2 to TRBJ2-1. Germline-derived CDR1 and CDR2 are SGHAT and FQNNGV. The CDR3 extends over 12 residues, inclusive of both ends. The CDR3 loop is CASSLGHNEHFY.

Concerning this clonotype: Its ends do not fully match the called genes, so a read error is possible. CDR3 amino acids: CSAPSADSYNELFF. The CDR3 DNA reads as TGCAGTGCTCCGTCAGCGGATTCCTACAATGAGCTGTTCTTC. The chain uses TRBV20-1 and TRBJ2-1; D perhaps matches TRBD2 (5 bases). Germline V gene sequence: CDR1 DFQATT, CDR2 SNEGSKA (reference sequence). The CDR3 is 14 amino acids.

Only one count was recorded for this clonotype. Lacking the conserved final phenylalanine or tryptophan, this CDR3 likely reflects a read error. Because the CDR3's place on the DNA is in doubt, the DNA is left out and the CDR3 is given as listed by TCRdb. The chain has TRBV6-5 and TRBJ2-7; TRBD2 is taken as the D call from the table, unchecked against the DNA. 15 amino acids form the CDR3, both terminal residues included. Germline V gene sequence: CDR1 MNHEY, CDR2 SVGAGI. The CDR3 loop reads CASGNRGVTRYEHYL.

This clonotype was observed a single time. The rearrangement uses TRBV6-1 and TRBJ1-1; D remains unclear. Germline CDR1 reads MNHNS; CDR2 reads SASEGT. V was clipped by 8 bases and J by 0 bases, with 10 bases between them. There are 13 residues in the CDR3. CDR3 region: CASGIGLNTEAFF. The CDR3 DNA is TGTGCCAGCGGGATAGGGTTGAACACTGAAGCTTTCTTT.

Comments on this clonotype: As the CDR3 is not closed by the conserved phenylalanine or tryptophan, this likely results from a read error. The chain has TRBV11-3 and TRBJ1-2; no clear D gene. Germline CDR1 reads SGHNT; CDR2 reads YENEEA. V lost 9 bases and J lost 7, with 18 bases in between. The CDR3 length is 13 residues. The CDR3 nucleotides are TGTGCCAGGAGCCCTCGGCTGGATTCTGGCTACACCTTA. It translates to CARSPRLDSGYTL.

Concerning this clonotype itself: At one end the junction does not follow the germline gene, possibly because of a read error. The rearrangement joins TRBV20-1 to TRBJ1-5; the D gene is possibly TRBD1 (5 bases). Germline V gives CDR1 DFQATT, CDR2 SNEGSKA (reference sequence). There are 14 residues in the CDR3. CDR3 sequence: CSAREGREDQPQDF. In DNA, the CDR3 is TGCAGTGCTAGAGAGGGACGGGAGGATCAGCCCCAGGACTTT.

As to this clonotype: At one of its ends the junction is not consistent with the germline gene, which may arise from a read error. Here the CDR3 DNA reads TGCAGTGTTGCGACAGGGGGGCCAGCTATCTTT. Translating it yields CSVATGGPAIF. V is TRBV29-1 and J is TRBJ1-1; 9 bases line up with TRBD1. Germline loops: CDR1 SQVTM, CDR2 ANQGSEA. CDR3 size: 11 residues.

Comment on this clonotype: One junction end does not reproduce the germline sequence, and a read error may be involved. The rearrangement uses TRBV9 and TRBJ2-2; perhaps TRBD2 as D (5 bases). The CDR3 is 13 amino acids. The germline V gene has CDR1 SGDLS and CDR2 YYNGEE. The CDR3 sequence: CASSVRGTGKLFF. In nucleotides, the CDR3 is TGTGCCAGCAGCGTACGGGGAACCGGGAAGCTGTTTTTT.

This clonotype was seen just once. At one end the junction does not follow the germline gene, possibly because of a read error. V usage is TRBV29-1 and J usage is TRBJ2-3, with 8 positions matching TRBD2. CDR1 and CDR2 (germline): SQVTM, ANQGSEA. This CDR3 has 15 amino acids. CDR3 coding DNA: TGCAGCGTTGTTAGCGGGGAATTTAACACAGACACGCAGTATTTT. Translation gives CSVVSGEFNTDTQYF.

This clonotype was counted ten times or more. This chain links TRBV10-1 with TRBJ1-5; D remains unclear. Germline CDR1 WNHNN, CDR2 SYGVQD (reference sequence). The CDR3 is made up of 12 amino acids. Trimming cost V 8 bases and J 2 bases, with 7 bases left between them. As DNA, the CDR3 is TGCGCCAGCTTGAGTGGCAATCAGCCCCAGCATTTT. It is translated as CASLSGNQPQHF.

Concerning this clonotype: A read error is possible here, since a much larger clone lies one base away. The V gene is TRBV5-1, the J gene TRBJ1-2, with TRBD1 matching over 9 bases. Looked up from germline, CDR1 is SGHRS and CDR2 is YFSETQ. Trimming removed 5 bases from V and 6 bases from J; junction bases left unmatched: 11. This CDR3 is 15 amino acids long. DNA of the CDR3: TGCGCCAGCAGACTAGTACAGGGGGCTATTGATGGCTACACCTTC. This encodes CASRLVQGAIDGYTF. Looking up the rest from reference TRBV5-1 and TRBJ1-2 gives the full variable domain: KAGVTQTPRYLIKTRGQQVTLSCSPISGHRSVSWYQQTPGQGLQFLFEYFSETQRNKGNFPGRFSGRQFSNSRSEMNVSTLELGDSALYLCASRLVQGAIDGYTFGSGTRLTVV.

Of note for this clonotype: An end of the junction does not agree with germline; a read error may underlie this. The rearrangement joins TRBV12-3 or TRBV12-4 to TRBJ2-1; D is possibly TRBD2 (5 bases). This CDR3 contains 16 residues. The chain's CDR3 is CPSSLRAGAAYNEQFF. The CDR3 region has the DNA TGTCCCAGCAGTTTACGGGCAGGAGCGGCCTACAATGAGCAGTTCTTC.